The rows below give T cell receptor beta chains drawn from one sample of a study of vaccination and CD4 T cells after COVID-19. Which antigens these TCRs recognize remains unknown. One entry per CDR3 protein, called by TCRdb with MiXCR from the PCR reads. The sample lists roughly 13,000 distinct CDR3 sequences, about 76% occurring once. Input material: CD4+ T cells from blood, cultured in vitro. These receptors all come from a human donor who had recovered from COVID-19. CDR3s include the opening cysteine and the closing phenylalanine or tryptophan. The D gene is left open where the match is weak. A row's size may be missing; if present it is once, few, many or a size class.

>TRBJ2-7|TRBV25-1|.|.
CASSGGIEQYF
TGTGCCAGCAGTGGGGGCATTGAGCAGTACTTC
>TRBJ2-2|TRBV7-2|.|.
CASISQGGTGELFF
TGTGCCAGCATCAGTCAGGGGGGCACCGGGGAGCTGTTTTTT
>TRBJ2-3|TRBV30|.|.
CAWSVPGADLADTQYF
TGTGCCTGGAGTGTTCCCGGGGCGGACCTGGCAGATACGCAGTATTTT
>TRBJ1-5|TRBV6-2/TRBV6-3|.|TRBD1
CASRHSTGNSNQPQHF
TGTGCCAGCAGACACTCGACAGGGAACAGCAATCAGCCCCAGCATTTT
>TRBJ2-3|TRBV7-9|.|.
CASSLAHRNNKYF
TGTGCCAGCAGCTTAGCTCACAGAAACAACAAGTATTTT
>TRBJ2-7|TRBV28|.|.
CASSSWGPANYEQYF
TGTGCCAGCAGTTCTTGGGGCCCGGCGAACTACGAGCAGTACTTC
>TRBJ2-1|TRBV27|.|TRBD2
CASSLGLGTSGYNEQFF
TGTGCCAGCAGTCTAGGCTTAGGGACTAGCGGTTACAATGAGCAGTTCTTC
>TRBJ1-5|TRBV6-1|.|TRBD1
CASSASTGDIGPQHF
TGTGCCAGCAGCGCGTCGACAGGGGATATTGGGCCCCAGCATTTT
>TRBJ1-5|TRBV19|.|TRBD1
CASRTQGALGQPQHF
TGTGCCAGTAGGACACAGGGGGCTCTTGGCCAGCCCCAGCATTTT
>TRBJ2-1|TRBV6-2/TRBV6-3|.|.
CASSYAWGEGAYNEQFF
TGTGCCAGCAGTTACGCGTGGGGGGAGGGGGCCTACAATGAGCAGTTCTTC
>TRBJ1-5|TRBV28|.|.
CASSLTLSSYF
TGTGCCAGCAGTTTGACACTTTCCTCGTATTTT
>TRBJ2-1|TRBV19|.|.
CASGAYRGSNEQFF
TGTGCCAGTGGGGCATACAGAGGATCGAATGAGCAGTTCTTC
>TRBJ2-5|TRBV7-9|.|TRBD2
CASSEYSGPQETQYF
TGTGCCAGCTCCGAATATAGCGGGCCCCAAGAGACCCAGTACTTC
>TRBJ2-3|TRBV19|.|.
CASSIGQRTSTDTQYF
TGTGCCAGTAGTATAGGACAGCGGACTAGCACAGATACGCAGTATTTT
>TRBJ2-1|TRBV19|.|TRBD2
CASSTDREGLAGYNEQFF
TGTGCCAGTAGTACGGACAGGGAGGGACTAGCGGGTTACAATGAGCAGTTCTTC
>TRBJ2-7|TRBV2|few|TRBD2
CASRETSGSHEQYF
TGTGCCAGCAGGGAGACTAGCGGGAGCCACGAGCAGTACTTC
>TRBJ1-5|TRBV20-1|.|.
CSFEKGYSNQPQHF
TGCAGTTTCGAGAAAGGATATAGCAATCAGCCCCAGCATTTT
>TRBJ2-2|TRBV12-3/TRBV12-4|.|TRBD2
CASSTGLATGELFF
TGTGCCAGCAGTACGGGACTAGCAACCGGGGAGCTGTTTTTT
>TRBJ1-3|TRBV10-1|.|.
CARLGGQSSGNTIYF
TGCGCCCGCCTTGGCGGGCAGAGCTCTGGAAACACCATATATTTT
>TRBJ2-7|TRBV11-2|.|.
CASSLGHSSYEQYF
TGTGCCAGCAGCTTAGGCCACAGCTCCTACGAGCAGTACTTC
>TRBJ1-6|TRBV7-2|.|TRBD1
CASSLTRDRISPLHF
TGTGCCAGCAGCTTAACGAGGGACAGGATTTCACCCCTCCACTTT
>TRBJ1-1|TRBV30|.|TRBD1
CAWSGQGYTEAFF
TGTGCCTGGAGTGGACAGGGCTACACTGAAGCTTTCTTT
>TRBJ1-1|TRBV12-3/TRBV12-4|.|.
CASSRQEGTEAFF
TGTGCCAGCAGTCGACAGGAGGGCACTGAAGCTTTCTTT
>TRBJ2-3|TRBV6-1|.|TRBD2
CASSRGLAGRADTQYF
TGTGCCAGCAGTAGAGGACTAGCGGGAAGAGCAGATACGCAGTATTTT
>TRBJ2-3|TRBV28|.|TRBD1
CASSPNRGRSTDTQYF
TGTGCCAGCAGTCCCAACAGGGGGCGCAGTACAGATACGCAGTATTTT
>TRBJ1-6|TRBV11-2|.|.
CASSPRSSYNSPLHF
TGTGCCAGCAGCCCAAGGAGCTCCTATAATTCACCCCTCCACTTT
>TRBJ2-3|TRBV12-3/TRBV12-4|.|.
CASSGYTDTQYF
TGTGCCAGCAGCGGGTACACAGATACGCAGTATTTT
>TRBJ1-6|TRBV7-2|once|TRBD1
CASSRQRTGLVNSPLHF
TGTGCCAGCAGCCGACAAAGGACAGGGTTGGTTAATTCACCCCTCCACTTT
>TRBJ1-5|TRBV11-2|few|TRBD1
CASSLGDSDIQPQHF
TGTGCCAGCAGCTTAGGGGACAGTGATATTCAGCCCCAGCATTTT
>TRBJ2-3|TRBV6-2/TRBV6-3|.|TRBD2
CASSYPRFLTSGRADTQYF
TGTGCCAGCAGTTACCCCCGCTTCCTTACTAGCGGAAGGGCAGATACGCAGTATTTT
>TRBJ1-6|TRBV10-3|.|TRBD1
CAIRDQAGGAISPLHF
TGTGCCATCAGGGACCAGGCAGGGGGGGCTATTTCACCCCTCCACTTT
>TRBJ2-3|TRBV2|.|.
CASSPTGDTQYF
TGTGCCAGCAGTCCAACGGGGGATACGCAGTATTTT
>TRBJ2-7|TRBV25-1|.|TRBD2
CASSASGRPHYEQYF
TGTGCCAGCAGTGCCAGCGGGAGGCCCCACTACGAGCAGTACTTC
>TRBJ2-3|TRBV6-1|.|.
CASCSRYGDTQYF
TGTGCCAGCTGCTCTCGCTACGGTGATACGCAGTATTTT
>TRBJ1-5|TRBV19|.|.
CATQDRWNQPQHF
TGTGCCACCCAGGACCGGTGGAATCAGCCCCAGCATTTT
>TRBJ1-5|TRBV15|.|.
CATSRDLRRSPDQPQHF
TGTGCCACCAGCAGAGATCTTCGGAGGAGCCCTGATCAGCCCCAGCATTTT
>TRBJ2-4|TRBV21-1|.|.
CAGYSGAAKNIQYF
TGTGCCGGCTATAGTGGGGCGGCCAAAAACATTCAGTACTTC
>TRBJ1-6|TRBV10-1|.|TRBD1
CASRETGRGSPLHF
TGCGCCAGCAGGGAGACAGGGAGGGGATCACCCCTCCACTTT
>TRBJ1-2|TRBV28|.|.
CASSLGNTGQGYTF
TGTGCCAGCAGTTTAGGTAACACCGGCCAGGGCTACACCTTC
>TRBJ1-5|TRBV15|.|.
CATSREVRSHQPQHF
TGTGCCACCAGCAGAGAAGTACGGAGCCATCAGCCCCAGCATTTT
>TRBJ1-5|TRBV6-1|.|.
CASRDSLNQPQHF
TGTGCCAGCAGGGACAGTCTCAATCAGCCCCAGCATTTT
>TRBJ1-6|TRBV20-1|.|.
CSARGGTGDYNSPLHF
TGCAGTGCTAGAGGCGGGACGGGAGATTATAATTCACCCCTCCACTTT
>TRBJ1-1|TRBV19|.|.
CASSTMRGTEAFF
TGTGCCAGTAGTACCATGAGGGGCACTGAAGCTTTCTTT
>TRBJ1-5|TRBV20-1|.|.
CSARDRGSQPQHF
TGCAGTGCTAGAGATAGGGGGAGTCAGCCCCAGCATTTT
>TRBJ1-5|TRBV20-1|.|.
CSATSRDTSNQPQHF
TGCAGTGCCACCTCCCGGGACACTAGCAATCAGCCCCAGCATTTT
>TRBJ1-2|TRBV19|.|TRBD1
CASTRGDRNYGYTF
TGTGCCAGTACCCGAGGGGACAGAAACTATGGCTACACCTTC
>TRBJ1-5|TRBV6-2/TRBV6-3|.|.
CASRARGDPQPQHF
TGTGCCAGCAGGGCCCGGGGGGACCCTCAGCCCCAGCATTTT
>TRBJ2-7|TRBV6-2/TRBV6-3|.|TRBD1
CASKDGTGSYEQYF
TGTGCCAGTAAGGATGGGACAGGCTCCTACGAGCAGTACTTC
>TRBJ1-4|TRBV20-1|.|.
CSARLGAATNEKLFF
TGCAGTGCTAGGCTTGGGGCGGCAACTAATGAAAAACTGTTTTTT
>TRBJ1-1|TRBV20-1|few|.
CSARPQRMNTEAFF
TGCAGTGCTAGACCTCAGAGAATGAACACTGAAGCTTTCTTT
>TRBJ1-2|TRBV6-1|.|.
CASSESHTGRSGYTF
TGTGCCAGCAGTGAGAGTCACACAGGGAGATCTGGCTACACCTTC
>TRBJ1-3|TRBV7-2|once|.
CASTSSGVVGGGPNTIYF
TGTGCCAGCACCTCATCAGGTGTCGTAGGTGGGGGGCCCAACACCATATATTTT
>TRBJ1-2|TRBV28|.|.
CASSLGGGHGYTF
TGTGCCAGCAGTCTTGGGGGGGGACATGGCTACACCTTC
>TRBJ1-1|TRBV7-9|.|TRBD1
CASSSRQGAMTEAFF
TGTGCCAGCAGCTCAAGACAGGGGGCGATGACTGAAGCTTTCTTT
>TRBJ2-7|TRBV11-2|.|.
CASSLDRAYEQYF
TGTGCCAGCAGCTTAGACAGAGCCTACGAGCAGTACTTC
>TRBJ2-2|TRBV28|.|.
CASSLLLHNTGELFF
TGTGCCAGCAGTTTACTCCTTCATAACACCGGGGAGCTGTTTTTT
>TRBJ1-5|TRBV28|.|.
CASSPGFNQPQHF
TGTGCCAGCAGCCCAGGGTTCAATCAGCCCCAGCATTTT
>TRBJ1-1|TRBV28|.|.
CASSLRRPNTEAFF
TGTGCCAGCAGTCTCCGGCGGCCGAACACTGAAGCTTTCTTT
>TRBJ1-2|TRBV6-1|.|TRBD1
CASSGRDRLNYGYTF
TGTGCCAGCAGTGGACGGGACAGACTTAACTATGGCTACACCTTC